This T cell receptor (beta chain) appears in the sequencing data of a study of T-cell reconstitution after alpha-beta-depleted transplantation in children (dated by TCRdb to about 2016). In the study overall: T-cell immune reconstitution after TCRalphabeta/CD19-depleted allogeneic hematopoietic cell transplantation in children was quantitatively tracked in the study by means of TCR repertoire profiling.

General study outcomes and caveats: The frequencies of hyperexpanded clones fell over the following months, and after one year, T-cell counts and TCRbeta diversity were mostly attributed to newly produced T cells. In some patients, high TCRbeta diversity at day 60 was attributed to recipient T cells and intrathymic progenitors that had survived conditioning. About two months after transplant, the apparently early recovery of alphabetaT-cell counts reportedly depended on just several hundred clones that had expanded rapidly and came from non-depleted graft cells.

This specimen's treatment or condition label, per the study, means: allogeneic hematopoietic cell transplantation with graft depleted of TCRalphabeta T cells and CD19 B cells. The transplant recipients were children given TCRalphabeta/CD19-depleted allogeneic hematopoietic cell grafts. Receptor libraries were prepared by PCR. Sequenced using an Illumina HiSeq 2500. TCR library preparation used molecular barcoding, with unique molecular identifiers applied to normalize quantification of the TCRbeta repertoire. Starting from the raw public reads, TCRdb applied fastp trimming at Q25, assembled clones with MiXCR and retained in-frame beta chains. Entries that share a CDR3 protein sequence are merged under the most common genes and DNA. This sample has approximately 1,000,000 distinct CDR3 sequences in its table, and about 31% of those were observed once. The ten largest account for roughly 28% of the sample.

Deletion took 2 bases off V and 4 bases off J, with a span of 11 bases between the germline ends. Including cysteine and phenylalanine, the CDR3 has 15 amino acids. Only the CDR3 DNA stays, 45 bases, in frame from base 1. According to the germline V gene, CDR1 reads ENHRY and CDR2 reads SYGVKD. In the case of this clonotype: Its specific antigen is unknown. It has no much larger one-base neighbor in the sample; base qualities were not kept.

The TCR was taken from a boy younger than two who had a stem cell transplant for SCID, so the T cells may come from the graft donor. The sample was PBMCs, mostly from graft donor cells, taken 360 days after TCRalphabeta/CD19-depleted stem cell transplant. The V and J segments used are TRBV10-3 and TRBJ2-2, and perhaps TRBD1 as D gene, on 6 matching bases. Here the CDR3 is given as CAISELSRGTGELFF. The DNA sequence reads TGTGCCATCAGTGAGCTATCCAGGGGCACCGGGGAGCTGTTTTTT.